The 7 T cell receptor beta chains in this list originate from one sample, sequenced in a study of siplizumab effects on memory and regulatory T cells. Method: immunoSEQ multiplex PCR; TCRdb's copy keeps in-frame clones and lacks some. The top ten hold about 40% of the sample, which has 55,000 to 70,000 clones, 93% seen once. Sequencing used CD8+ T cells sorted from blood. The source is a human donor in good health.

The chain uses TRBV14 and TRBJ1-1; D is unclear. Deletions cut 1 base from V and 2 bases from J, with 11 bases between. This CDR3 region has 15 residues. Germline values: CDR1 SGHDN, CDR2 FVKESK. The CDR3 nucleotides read TGTGCCAGCAGCCAAGTCCCCCCCACAAACACTGAAGCTTTCTTT. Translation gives CASSQVPPTNTEAFF.

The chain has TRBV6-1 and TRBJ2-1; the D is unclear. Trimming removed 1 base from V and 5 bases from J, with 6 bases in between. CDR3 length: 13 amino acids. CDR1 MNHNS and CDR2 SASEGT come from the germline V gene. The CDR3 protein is CASSEGRNNEQFF. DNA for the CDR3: TGTGCCAGCAGTGAAGGGCGAAACAATGAGCAGTTCTTC.

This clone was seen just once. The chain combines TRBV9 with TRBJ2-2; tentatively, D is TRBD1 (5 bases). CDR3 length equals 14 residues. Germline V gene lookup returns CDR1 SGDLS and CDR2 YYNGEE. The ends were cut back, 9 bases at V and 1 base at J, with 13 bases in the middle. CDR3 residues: CATGHTMNTGELFF. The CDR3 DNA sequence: TGTGCCACCGGACACACAATGAACACCGGGGAGCTGTTTTTT. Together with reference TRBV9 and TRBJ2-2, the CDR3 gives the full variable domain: DSGVTQTPKHLITATGQRVTLRCSPRSGDLSVYWYQQSLDQGLQFLIQYYNGEERAKGNILERFSAQQFPDLHSELNLSSLELGDSALYFCATGHTMNTGELFFGEGSRLTVL.

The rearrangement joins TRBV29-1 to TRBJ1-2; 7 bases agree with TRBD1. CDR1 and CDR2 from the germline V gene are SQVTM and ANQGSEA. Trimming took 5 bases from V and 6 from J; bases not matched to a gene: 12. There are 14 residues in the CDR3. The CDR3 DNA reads TGCAGCGTTAACGACAAAGGAGGGGGCCATGGCTACACCTTC. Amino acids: CSVNDKGGGHGYTF.

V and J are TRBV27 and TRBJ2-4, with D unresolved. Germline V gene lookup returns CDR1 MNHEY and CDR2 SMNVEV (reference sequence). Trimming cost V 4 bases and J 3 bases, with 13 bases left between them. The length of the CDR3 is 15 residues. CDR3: CASSWVGSDKNIQYF. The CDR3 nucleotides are TGTGCCAGCAGTTGGGTAGGGTCCGACAAAAACATTCAGTACTTC.

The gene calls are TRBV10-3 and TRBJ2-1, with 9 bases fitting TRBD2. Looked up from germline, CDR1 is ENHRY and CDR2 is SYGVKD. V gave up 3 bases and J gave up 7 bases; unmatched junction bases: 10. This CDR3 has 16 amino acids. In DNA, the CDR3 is TGTGCCATCAGTGATGGAGCGGGAGGCCTGGCGAATGAGCAGTTCTTC. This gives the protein CAISDGAGGLANEQFF.

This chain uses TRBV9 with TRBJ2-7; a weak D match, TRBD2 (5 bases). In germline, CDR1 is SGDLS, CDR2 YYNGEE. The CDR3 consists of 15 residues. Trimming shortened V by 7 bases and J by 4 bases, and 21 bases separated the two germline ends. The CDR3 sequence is CASGGFSGSMYEQYF. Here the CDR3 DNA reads TGTGCCAGCGGAGGATTCAGCGGTAGTATGTACGAGCAGTACTTC.